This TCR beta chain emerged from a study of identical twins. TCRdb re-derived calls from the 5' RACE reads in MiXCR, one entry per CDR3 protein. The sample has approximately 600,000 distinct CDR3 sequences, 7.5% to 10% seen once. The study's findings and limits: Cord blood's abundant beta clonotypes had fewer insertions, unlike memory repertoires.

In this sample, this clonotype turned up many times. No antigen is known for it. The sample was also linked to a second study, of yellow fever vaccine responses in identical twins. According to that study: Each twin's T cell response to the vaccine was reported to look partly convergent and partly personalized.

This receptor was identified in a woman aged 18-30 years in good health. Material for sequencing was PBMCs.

CDR3 sequence reads: CASSLVRDQETQYF. The CDR3 DNA reads as TGTGCCAGCAGTTTAGTCAGGGACCAAGAGACCCAGTACTTC. The chain couples TRBV12-3 or TRBV12-4 to TRBJ2-5, with D perhaps matching TRBD1 (5 bases). This CDR3 is 14 amino acids long. V was clipped by 1 base and J by 0 bases, with 6 bases between them.